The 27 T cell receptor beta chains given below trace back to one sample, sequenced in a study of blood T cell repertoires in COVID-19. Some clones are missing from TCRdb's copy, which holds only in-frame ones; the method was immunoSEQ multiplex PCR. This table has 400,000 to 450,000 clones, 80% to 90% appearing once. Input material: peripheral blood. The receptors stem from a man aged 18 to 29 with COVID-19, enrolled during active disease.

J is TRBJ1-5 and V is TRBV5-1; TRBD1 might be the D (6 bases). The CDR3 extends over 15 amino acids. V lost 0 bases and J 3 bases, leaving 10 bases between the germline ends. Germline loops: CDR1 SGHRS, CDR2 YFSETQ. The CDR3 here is CASSLDGQTNQPQHF. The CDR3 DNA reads TGCGCCAGCAGCTTGGACGGACAGACCAATCAGCCCCAGCATTTT.

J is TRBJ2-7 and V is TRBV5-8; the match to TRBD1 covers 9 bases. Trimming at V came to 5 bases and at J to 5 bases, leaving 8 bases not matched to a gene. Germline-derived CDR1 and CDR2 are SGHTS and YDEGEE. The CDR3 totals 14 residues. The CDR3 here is CASRQWTGDHEQYF. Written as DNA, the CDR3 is TGTGCCAGCAGACAATGGACAGGGGATCACGAGCAGTACTTC.

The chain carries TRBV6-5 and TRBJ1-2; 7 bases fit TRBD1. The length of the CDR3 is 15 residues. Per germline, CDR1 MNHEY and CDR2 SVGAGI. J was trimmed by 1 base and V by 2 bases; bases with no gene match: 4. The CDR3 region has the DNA TGTGCCAGCAGTTACGGGGGACAGAATAACTATGGCTACACCTTC. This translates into CASSYGGQNNYGYTF.

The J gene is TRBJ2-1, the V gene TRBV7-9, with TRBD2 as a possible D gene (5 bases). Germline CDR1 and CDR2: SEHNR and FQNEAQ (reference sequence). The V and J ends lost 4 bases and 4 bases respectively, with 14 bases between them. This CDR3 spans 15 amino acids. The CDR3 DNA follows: TGTGCCAGCAGCTCTCCCGCCGGGGATTACAATGAGCAGTTCTTC. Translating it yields CASSSPAGDYNEQFF.

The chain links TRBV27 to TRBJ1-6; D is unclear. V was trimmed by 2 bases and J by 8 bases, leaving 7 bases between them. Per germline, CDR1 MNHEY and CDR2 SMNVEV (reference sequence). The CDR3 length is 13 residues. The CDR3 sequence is CASSLILHSPLHF. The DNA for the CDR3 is TGTGCCAGCAGTTTAATCCTTCATTCACCCCTCCACTTT.

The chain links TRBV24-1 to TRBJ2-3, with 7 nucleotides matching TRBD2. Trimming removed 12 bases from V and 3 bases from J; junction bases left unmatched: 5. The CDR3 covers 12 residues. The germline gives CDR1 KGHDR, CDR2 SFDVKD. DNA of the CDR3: TGTGCCCGAGCGGGAAGAACAGATACGCAGTATTTT. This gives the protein CARAGRTDTQYF.

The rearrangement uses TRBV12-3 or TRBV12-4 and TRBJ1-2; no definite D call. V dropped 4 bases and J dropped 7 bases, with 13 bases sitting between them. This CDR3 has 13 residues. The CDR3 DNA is TGTGCCAGCAGTTCTGTCCCGACGGGTGGCTACACCTTC. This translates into CASSSVPTGGYTF.

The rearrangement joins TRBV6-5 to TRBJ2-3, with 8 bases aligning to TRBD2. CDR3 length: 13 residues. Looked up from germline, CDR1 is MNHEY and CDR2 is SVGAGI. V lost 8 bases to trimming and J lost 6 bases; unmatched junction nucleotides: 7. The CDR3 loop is CASATERGDTQYF. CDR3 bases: TGTGCCAGCGCGACCGAGCGGGGGGATACGCAGTATTTT.

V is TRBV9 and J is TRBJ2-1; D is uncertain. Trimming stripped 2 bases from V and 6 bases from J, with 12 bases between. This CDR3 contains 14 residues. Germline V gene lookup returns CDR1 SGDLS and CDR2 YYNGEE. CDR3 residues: CASSVGYVSNEQFF. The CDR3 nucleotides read TGTGCCAGCAGCGTCGGGTACGTGAGCAATGAGCAGTTCTTC. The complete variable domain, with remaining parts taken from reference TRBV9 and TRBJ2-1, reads DSGVTQTPKHLITATGQRVTLRCSPRSGDLSVYWYQQSLDQGLQFLIQYYNGEERAKGNILERFSAQQFPDLHSELNLSSLELGDSALYFCASSVGYVSNEQFFGPGTRLTVL.

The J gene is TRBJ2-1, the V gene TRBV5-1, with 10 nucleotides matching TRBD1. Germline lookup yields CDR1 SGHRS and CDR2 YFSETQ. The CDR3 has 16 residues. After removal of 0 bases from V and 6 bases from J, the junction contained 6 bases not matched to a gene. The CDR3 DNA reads TGCGCCAGCAGCTTGGGGGGACAGGGGTTAGGCAATGAGCAGTTCTTC. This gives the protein CASSLGGQGLGNEQFF.

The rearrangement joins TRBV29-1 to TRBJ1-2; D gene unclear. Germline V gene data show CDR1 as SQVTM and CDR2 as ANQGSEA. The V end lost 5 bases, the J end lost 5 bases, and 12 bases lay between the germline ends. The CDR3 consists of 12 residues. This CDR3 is CSVRPTGYGYTF. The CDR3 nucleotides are TGCAGCGTTCGGCCGACGGGGTATGGCTACACCTTC. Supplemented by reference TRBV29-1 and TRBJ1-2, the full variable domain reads SAVISQKPSRDICQRGTSLTIQCQVDSQVTMMFWYRQQPGQSLTLIATANQGSEATYESGFVIDKFPISRPNLTFSTLTVSNMSPEDSSIYLCSVRPTGYGYTFGSGTRLTVV.

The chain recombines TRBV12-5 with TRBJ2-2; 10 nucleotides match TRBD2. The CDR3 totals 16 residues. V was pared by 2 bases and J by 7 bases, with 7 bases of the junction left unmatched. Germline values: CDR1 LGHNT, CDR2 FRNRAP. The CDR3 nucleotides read TGTGCTAGTGGTTTGAGCGGGGGGGCCCGGGACGGGGAGCTGTTTTTT. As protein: CASGLSGGARDGELFF.

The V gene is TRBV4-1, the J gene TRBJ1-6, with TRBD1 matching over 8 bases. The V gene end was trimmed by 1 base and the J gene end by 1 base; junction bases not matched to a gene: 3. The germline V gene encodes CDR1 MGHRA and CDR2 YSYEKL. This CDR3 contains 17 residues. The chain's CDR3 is CASSQGRQGSYNSPLHF. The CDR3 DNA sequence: TGCGCCAGCAGCCAAGGGCGACAGGGGTCCTATAATTCACCCCTCCACTTT.

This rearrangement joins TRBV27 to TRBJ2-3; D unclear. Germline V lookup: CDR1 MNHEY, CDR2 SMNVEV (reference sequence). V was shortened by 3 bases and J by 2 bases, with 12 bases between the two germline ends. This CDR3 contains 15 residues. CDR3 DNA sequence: TGTGCCAGCAGTTTTCAGCGCATCTCCACAGATACGCAGTATTTT. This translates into CASSFQRISTDTQYF.

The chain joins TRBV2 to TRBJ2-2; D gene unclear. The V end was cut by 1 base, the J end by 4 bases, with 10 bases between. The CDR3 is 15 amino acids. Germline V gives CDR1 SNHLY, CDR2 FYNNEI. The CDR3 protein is CASSEVTQTTGELFF. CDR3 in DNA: TGTGCCAGCAGTGAAGTGACTCAGACCACCGGGGAGCTGTTTTTT.

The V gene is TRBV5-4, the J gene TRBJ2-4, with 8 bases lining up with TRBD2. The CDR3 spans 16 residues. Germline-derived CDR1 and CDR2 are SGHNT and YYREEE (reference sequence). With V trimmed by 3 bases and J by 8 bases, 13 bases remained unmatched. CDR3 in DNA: TGTGCCAGCAGCTCGAGAACCGGGACTAGGGGTGACATTCAGTACTTC. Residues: CASSSRTGTRGDIQYF.

The CDR3 spells CASSSDRVRTDTQYF. CDR3 DNA sequence: TGTGCCAGCAGCTCGGACAGGGTCCGCACAGATACGCAGTATTTT. This rearrangement joins TRBV5-5 to TRBJ2-3; 8 nucleotides line up with TRBD1. CDR3 length equals 15 residues. The ends lost 3 bases at V and 1 base at J; junction bases unmatched: 4. CDR1 is SGHKS, CDR2 YYEKEE, per germline (reference sequence).

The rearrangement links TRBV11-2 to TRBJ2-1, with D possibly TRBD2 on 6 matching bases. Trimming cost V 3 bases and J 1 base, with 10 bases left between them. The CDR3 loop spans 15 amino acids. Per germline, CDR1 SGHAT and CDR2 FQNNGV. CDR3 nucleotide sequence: TGTGCCAGCAGCTTCCGGGGGAGATCCTACAATGAGCAGTTCTTC. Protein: CASSFRGRSYNEQFF. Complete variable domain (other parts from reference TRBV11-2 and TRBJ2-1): EAGVAQSPRYKIIEKRQSVAFWCNPISGHATLYWYQQILGQGPKLLIQFQNNGVVDDSQLPKDRFSAERLKGVDSTLKIQPAKLEDSAVYLCASSFRGRSYNEQFFGPGTRLTVL.

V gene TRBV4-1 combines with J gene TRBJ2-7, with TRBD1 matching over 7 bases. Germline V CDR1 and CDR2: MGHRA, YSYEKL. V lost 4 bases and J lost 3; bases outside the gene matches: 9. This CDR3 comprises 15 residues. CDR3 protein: CASSRTGTASYEQYF. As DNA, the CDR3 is TGCGCCAGCAGCCGAACCGGGACAGCGAGCTACGAGCAGTACTTC.

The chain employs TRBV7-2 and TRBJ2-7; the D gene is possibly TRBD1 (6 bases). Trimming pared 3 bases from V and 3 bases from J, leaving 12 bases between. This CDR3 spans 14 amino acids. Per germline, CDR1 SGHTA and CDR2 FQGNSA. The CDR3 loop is CASSFSGQFYEQYF. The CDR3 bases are TGTGCCAGCAGCTTCTCTGGACAGTTCTACGAGCAGTACTTC.

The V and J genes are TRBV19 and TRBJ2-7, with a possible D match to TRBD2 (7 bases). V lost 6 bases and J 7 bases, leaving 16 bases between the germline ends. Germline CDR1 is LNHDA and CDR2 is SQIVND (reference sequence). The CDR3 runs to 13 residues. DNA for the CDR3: TGTGCCAGTAGGCTCGGGGGGCGAGGTGAGCAGTACTTC. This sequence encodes CASRLGGRGEQYF.

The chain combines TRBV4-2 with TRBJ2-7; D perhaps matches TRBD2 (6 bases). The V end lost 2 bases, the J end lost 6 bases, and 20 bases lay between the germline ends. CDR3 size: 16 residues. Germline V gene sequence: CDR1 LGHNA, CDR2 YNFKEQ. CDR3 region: CASSQSPTGGAGEQYF. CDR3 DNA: TGTGCCAGCAGCCAAAGCCCCACCGGGGGAGCCGGCGAGCAGTACTTC.

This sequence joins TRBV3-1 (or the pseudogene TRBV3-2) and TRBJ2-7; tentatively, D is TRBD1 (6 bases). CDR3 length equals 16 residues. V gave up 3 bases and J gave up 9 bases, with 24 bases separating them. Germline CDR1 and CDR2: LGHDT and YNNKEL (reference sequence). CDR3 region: CASSHLEGQGPTPQYF. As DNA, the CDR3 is TGTGCCAGCAGCCACCTCGAGGGGCAGGGGCCAACGCCGCAGTACTTC.

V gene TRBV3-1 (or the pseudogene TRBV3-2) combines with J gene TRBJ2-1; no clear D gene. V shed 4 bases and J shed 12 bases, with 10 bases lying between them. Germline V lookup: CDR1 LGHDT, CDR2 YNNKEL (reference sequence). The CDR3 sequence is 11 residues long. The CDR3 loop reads CASSRDTGQFF. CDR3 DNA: TGTGCCAGCAGCCGCGACACCGGGCAGTTCTTC.

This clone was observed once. CDR3 sequence reads: CASSLTSASSYEQYF. The DNA for the CDR3 is TGTGCCAGCAGTTTGACTAGCGCGAGCTCCTACGAGCAGTACTTC. The chain couples TRBV27 to TRBJ2-7; 8 bases fit TRBD2. The CDR3 consists of 15 residues. The V segment lost 3 bases and the J segment 0 bases; nucleotides outside the gene matches: 4. Germline V gene lookup returns CDR1 MNHEY and CDR2 SMNVEV (reference sequence).

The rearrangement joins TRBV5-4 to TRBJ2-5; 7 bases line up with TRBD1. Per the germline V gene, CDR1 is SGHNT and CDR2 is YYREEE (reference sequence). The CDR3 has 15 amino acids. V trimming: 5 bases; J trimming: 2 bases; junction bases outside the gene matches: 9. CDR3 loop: CASSTTGTLQETQYF. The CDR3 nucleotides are TGTGCCAGCAGTACGACAGGGACGCTTCAAGAGACCCAGTACTTC. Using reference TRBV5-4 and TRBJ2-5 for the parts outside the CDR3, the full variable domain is ETGVTQSPTHLIKTRGQQVTLRCSSQSGHNTVSWYQQALGQGPQFIFQYYREEENGRGNFPPRFSGLQFPNYSSELNVNALELDDSALYLCASSTTGTLQETQYFGPGTRLLVL.

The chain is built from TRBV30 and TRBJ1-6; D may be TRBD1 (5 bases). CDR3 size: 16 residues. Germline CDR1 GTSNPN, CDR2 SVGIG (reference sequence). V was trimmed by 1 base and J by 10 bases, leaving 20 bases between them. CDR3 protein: CAWSGPLAGLDSPLHF. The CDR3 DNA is TGTGCCTGGAGTGGTCCGTTGGCAGGGCTTGACTCACCCCTCCACTTT. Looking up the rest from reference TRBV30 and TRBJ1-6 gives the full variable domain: SQTIHQWPATLVQPVGSPLSLECTVEGTSNPNLYWYRQAAGRGLQLLFYSVGIGQISSEVPQNLSASRPQDRQFILSSKKLLLSDSGFYLCAWSGPLAGLDSPLHFGNGTRLTVT.